The TCR beta chain described here comes from a study of CXCR3-negative and CXCR3-positive naive CD8 T cells. Study background: For each library, about 1.5 +/- 0.3 million TRB reads were obtained, approximately 140 million in total. Study outcomes and limitations: Relative to memory CD8+ cells, whose diversity was much lower, both naive subsets had comparably high diversity. Hydrophobicity was higher for TRB CDR3s found in CXCR3-positive naive cells than in CXCR3-negative naive cells.

To note about this clonotype: Antigen: not known.

A CD45RO-CCR7+CD27+CD95- phenotype identified naive CD8+ T cells. Germline values: CDR1 MNHEY, CDR2 SVGEGT. This CDR3 is built from 14 residues. The study made its TRB cDNA libraries by 5' RACE, adding UMI labels. TCRdb reprocessed the 5' RACE reads, with one entry per CDR3 protein and no DNA. The repertoire table contains 75,000 to 100,000 distinct CDR3 sequences. Specimen: naive CXCR3+ CD8+ T cells from blood. The subset here: CD45RO-CCR7+CD27+CD95- naive CD8+ T cells expressing CXCR3 (TNR3+). The V and J genes are TRBV6-2 or TRBV6-3 and TRBJ2-1. The receptor was derived from a human donor in good health. Some clones in this sample may be carry-over from other donors' samples. CDR3 in amino acids: CASSYSRATNEQFF.